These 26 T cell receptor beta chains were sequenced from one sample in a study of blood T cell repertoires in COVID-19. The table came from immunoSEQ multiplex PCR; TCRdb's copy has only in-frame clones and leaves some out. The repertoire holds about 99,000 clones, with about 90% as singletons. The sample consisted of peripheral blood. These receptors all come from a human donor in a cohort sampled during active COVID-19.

The CDR3 coding sequence is TGTGCCAGCAGATCAAAGGACAGGGGAGGGCGCGAGCAGTACTTC. This codes for CASRSKDRGGREQYF. The rearrangement joins TRBV28 to TRBJ2-7; TRBD1 aligns across 9 bases. J gave up 6 bases and V 6 bases, and 12 bases lay outside the gene matches. The CDR3 has 15 amino acids. Germline V gene lookup returns CDR1 MDHEN and CDR2 SYDVKM.

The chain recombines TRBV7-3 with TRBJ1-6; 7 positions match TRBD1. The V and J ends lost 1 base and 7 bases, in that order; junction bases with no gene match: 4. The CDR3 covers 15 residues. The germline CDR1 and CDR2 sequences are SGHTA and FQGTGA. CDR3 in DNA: TGTGCCAGCAGCTTAATGCGACAGGGAAATTCACCCCTCCACTTT. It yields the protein CASSLMRQGNSPLHF.

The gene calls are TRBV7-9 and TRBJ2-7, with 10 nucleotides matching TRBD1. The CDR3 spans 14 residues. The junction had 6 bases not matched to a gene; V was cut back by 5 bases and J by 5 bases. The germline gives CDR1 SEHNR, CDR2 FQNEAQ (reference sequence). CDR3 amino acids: CASSGDRGQDEQYF. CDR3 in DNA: TGTGCCAGCAGCGGTGACAGGGGGCAGGACGAGCAGTACTTC.

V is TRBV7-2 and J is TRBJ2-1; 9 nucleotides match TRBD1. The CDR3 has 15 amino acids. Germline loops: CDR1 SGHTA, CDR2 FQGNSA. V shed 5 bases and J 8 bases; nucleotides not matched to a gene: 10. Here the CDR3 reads CASSSTGGIVDEQFF. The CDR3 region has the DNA TGTGCCAGCAGCAGCACAGGGGGCATAGTCGATGAGCAGTTCTTC.

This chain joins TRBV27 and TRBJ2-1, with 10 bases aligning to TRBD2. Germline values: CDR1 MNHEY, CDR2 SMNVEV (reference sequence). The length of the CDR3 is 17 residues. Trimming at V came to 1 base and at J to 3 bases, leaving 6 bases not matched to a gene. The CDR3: CASSLFGSGRDYNEQFF. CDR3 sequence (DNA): TGTGCCAGCAGTTTATTCGGGAGCGGGAGGGACTACAATGAGCAGTTCTTC.

This chain's CDR3 is CASSEYGGQSGSYGYTF. As DNA, the CDR3 is TGTGCCAGCAGCGAATATGGAGGACAGTCTGGGAGTTATGGCTACACCTTC. The chain has TRBV28 and TRBJ1-2; TRBD1 is a possible D gene (6 bases). CDR1 MDHEN and CDR2 SYDVKM come from the germline V gene. Trimming cost V 6 bases and J 5 bases, with 25 bases left between them. CDR3 length equals 17 residues.

The chain's CDR3 is CASSLGRGRVEAFF. The DNA of the CDR3 is TGTGCCAGCAGCTTAGGCAGGGGGCGGGTTGAAGCTTTCTTT. This rearrangement joins TRBV13 to TRBJ1-1; TRBD1 agrees at 8 bases. V was pared by 0 bases and J by 7 bases, with 4 bases of the junction left unmatched. The CDR3 loop spans 14 amino acids. Germline CDR1 reads PRHDT; CDR2 reads FYEKMQ (reference sequence).

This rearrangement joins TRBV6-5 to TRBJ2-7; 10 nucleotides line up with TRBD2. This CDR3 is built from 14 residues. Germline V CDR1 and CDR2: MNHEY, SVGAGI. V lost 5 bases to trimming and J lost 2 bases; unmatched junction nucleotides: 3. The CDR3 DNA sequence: TGTGCCAGCAGTCCCCTAGCGGGGGCCTACGAGCAGTACTTC. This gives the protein CASSPLAGAYEQYF.

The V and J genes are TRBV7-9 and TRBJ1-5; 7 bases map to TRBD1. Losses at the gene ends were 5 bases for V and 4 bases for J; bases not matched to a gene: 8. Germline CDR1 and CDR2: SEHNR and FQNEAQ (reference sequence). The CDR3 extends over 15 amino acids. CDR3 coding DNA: TGTGCCAGCAGCAGAGACAGGGTACCGAATCAGCCCCAGCATTTT. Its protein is CASSRDRVPNQPQHF.

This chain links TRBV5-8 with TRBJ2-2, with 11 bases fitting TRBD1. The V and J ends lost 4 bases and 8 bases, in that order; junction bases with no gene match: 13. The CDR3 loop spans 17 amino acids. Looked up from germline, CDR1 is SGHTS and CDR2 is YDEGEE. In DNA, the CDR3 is TGTGCCAGCAGCCCACCTGCGTGGACAGGGGGCGAAGGGGAGCTGTTTTTT. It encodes CASSPPAWTGGEGELFF.

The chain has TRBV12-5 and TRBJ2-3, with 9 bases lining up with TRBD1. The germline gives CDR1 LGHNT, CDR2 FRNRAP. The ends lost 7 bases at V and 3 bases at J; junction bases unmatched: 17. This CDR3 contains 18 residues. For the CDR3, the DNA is TGTGCTAGTGCCCGTCCCGGGACAGGGATTGGTGGAACAGATACGCAGTATTTT. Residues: CASARPGTGIGGTDTQYF. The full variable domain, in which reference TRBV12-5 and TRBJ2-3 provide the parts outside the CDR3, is DARVTQTPRHKVTEMGQEVTMRCQPILGHNTVFWYRQTMMQGLELLAYFRNRAPLDDSGMPKDRFSAEMPDATLATLKIQPSEPRDSAVYFCASARPGTGIGGTDTQYFGPGTRLTVL.

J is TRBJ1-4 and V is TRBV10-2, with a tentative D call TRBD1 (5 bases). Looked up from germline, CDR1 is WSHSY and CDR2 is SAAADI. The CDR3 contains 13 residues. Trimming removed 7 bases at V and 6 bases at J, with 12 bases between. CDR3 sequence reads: CASTRQTDEKLFF. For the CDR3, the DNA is TGCGCCAGCACACGACAGACCGATGAAAAACTGTTTTTT.

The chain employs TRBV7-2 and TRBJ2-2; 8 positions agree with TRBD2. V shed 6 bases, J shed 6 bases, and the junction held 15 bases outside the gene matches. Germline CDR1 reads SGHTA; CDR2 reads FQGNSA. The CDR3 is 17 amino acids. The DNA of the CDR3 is TGTGCCAGCAGAAGTCGGGGGGGAACAGGCCCTCCCGGGGAGCTGTTTTTT. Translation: CASRSRGGTGPPGELFF.

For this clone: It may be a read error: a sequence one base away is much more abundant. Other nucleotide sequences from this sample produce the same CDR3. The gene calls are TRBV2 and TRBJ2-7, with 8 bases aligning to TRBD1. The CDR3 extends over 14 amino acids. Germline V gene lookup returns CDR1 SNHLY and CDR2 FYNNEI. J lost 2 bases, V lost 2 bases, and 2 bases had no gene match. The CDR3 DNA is TGTGCCAGCAGTGAACAGGGGGCCGCCTACGAGCAGTACTTC. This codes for CASSEQGAAYEQYF.

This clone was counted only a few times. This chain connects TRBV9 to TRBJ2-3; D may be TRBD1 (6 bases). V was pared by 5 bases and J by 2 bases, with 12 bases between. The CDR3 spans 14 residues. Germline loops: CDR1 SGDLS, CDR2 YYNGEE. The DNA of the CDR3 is TGTGCCAGCAGAACCGGACAGACCACAGATACGCAGTATTTT. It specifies CASRTGQTTDTQYF.

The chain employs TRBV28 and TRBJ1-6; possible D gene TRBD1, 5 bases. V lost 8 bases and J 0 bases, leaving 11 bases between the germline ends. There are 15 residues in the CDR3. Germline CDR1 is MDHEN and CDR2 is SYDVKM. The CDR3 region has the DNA TGTGCCAGCCTCGGCCAGGGCTCCTATAATTCACCCCTCCACTTT. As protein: CASLGQGSYNSPLHF.

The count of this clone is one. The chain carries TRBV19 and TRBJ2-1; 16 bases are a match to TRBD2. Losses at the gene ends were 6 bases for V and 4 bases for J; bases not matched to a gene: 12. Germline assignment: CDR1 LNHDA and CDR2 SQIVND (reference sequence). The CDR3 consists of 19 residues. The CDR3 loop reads CASRSVGLAGGYSYNEQFF. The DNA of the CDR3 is TGTGCCAGTAGGTCCGTGGGACTAGCGGGAGGGTACTCATACAATGAGCAGTTCTTC.

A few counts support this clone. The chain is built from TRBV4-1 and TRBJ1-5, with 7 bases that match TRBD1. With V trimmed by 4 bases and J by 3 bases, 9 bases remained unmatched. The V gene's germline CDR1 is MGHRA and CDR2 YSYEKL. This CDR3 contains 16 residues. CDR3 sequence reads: CASSPSLTGYNQPQHF. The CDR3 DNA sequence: TGCGCCAGCAGCCCGAGCCTGACAGGGTACAATCAGCCCCAGCATTTT.

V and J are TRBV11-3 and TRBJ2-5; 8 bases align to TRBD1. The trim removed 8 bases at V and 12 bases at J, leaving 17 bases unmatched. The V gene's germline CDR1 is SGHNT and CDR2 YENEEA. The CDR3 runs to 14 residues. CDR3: CASGQGDGPRPEYF. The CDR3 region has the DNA TGTGCCAGCGGACAGGGCGATGGTCCTAGGCCAGAGTACTTC.

In nucleotides, the CDR3 is TGTGCCAGCAGCGGAATACGTACAGGGGGCGGGGAGACCCAGTACTTC. It encodes CASSGIRTGGGETQYF. The V and J genes are TRBV9 and TRBJ2-5; 9 nucleotides match TRBD1. The ends lost 3 bases at V and 5 bases at J; junction bases unmatched: 11. This CDR3 has 16 residues. Germline CDR1 reads SGDLS; CDR2 reads YYNGEE. The variable domain in full, completed from reference TRBV9 and TRBJ2-5, reads DSGVTQTPKHLITATGQRVTLRCSPRSGDLSVYWYQQSLDQGLQFLIQYYNGEERAKGNILERFSAQQFPDLHSELNLSSLELGDSALYFCASSGIRTGGGETQYFGPGTRLLVL.

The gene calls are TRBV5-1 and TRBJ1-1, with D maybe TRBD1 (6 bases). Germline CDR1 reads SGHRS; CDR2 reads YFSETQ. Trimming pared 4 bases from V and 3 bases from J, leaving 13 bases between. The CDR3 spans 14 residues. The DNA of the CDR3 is TGCGCCAGCAGCAGTTTAGGGGGGGACACTGAAGCTTTCTTT. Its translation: CASSSLGGDTEAFF.

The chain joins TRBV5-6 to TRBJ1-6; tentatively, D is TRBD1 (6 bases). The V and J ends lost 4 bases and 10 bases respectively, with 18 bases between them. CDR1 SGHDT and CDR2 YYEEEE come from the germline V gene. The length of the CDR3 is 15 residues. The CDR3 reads CASSPWTARGSPLHF. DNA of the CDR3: TGTGCCAGCAGCCCCTGGACAGCTCGAGGATCACCCCTCCACTTT.

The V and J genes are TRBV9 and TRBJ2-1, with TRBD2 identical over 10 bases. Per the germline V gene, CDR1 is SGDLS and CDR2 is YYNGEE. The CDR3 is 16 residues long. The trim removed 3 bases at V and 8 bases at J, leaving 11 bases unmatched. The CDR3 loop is CASSAPPGLARDEQFF. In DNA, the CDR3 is TGTGCCAGCAGCGCACCACCGGGACTAGCGCGCGATGAGCAGTTCTTC.

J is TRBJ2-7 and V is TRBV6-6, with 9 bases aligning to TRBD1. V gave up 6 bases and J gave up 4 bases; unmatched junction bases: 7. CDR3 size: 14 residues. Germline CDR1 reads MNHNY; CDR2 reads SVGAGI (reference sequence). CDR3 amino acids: CASRWDRVLYEQYF. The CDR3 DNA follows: TGTGCCAGCAGGTGGGACAGGGTGCTTTACGAGCAGTACTTC.

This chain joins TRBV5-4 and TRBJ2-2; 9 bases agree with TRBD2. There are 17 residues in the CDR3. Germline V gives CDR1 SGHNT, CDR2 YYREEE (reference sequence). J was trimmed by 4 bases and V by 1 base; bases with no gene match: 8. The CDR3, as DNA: TGTGCCAGCAGCTTGCCCTGGACTAGCGATGGCACCGGGGAGCTGTTTTTT. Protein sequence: CASSLPWTSDGTGELFF.

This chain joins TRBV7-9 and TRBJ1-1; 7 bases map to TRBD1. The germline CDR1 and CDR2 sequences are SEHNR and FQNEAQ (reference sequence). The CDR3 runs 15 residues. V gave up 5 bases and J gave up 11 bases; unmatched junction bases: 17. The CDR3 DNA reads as TGTGCCAGCAGCGACACAGGGGCCACCTCAACCGTTGCTTTCTTT. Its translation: CASSDTGATSTVAFF. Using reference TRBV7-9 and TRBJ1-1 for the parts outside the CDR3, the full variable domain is DTGVSQNPRHKITKRGQNVTFRCDPISEHNRLYWYRQTLGQGPEFLTYFQNEAQLEKSRLLSDRFSAERPKGSFSTLEIQRTEQGDSAMYLCASSDTGATSTVAFFGQGTRLTVV.